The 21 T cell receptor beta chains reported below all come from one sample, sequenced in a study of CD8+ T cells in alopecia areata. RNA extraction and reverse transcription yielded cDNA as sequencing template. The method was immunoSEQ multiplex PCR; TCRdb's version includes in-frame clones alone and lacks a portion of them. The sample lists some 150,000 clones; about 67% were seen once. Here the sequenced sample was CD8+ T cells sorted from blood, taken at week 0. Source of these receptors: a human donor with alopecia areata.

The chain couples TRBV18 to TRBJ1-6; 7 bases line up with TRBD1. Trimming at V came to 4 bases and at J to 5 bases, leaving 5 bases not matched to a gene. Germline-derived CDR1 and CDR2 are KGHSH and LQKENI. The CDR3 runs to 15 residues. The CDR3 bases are TGTGCCAGCTCACTCACAGGGGCGGATAATTCACCCCTCCACTTT. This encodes CASSLTGADNSPLHF.

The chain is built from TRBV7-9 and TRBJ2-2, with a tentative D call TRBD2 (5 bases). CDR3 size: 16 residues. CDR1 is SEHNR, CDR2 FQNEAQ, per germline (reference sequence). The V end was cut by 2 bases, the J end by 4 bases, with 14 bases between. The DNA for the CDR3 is TGTGCCAGCAGCTTAAGCAGACTTGAGGGCACCGGGGAGCTGTTTTTT. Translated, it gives CASSLSRLEGTGELFF.

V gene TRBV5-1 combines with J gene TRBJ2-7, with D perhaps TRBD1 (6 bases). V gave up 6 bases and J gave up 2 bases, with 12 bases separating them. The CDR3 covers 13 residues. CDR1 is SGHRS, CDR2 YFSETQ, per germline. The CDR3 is CASIGGPTYEQYF. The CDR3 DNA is TGCGCCAGCATTGGGGGCCCCACCTACGAGCAGTACTTC.

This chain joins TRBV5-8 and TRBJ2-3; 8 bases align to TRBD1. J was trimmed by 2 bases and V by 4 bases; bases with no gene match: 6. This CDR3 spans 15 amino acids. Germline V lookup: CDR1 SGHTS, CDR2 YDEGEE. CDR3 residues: CASSVGQGNTDTQYF. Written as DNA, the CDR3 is TGTGCCAGCAGCGTCGGACAGGGTAACACAGATACGCAGTATTTT.

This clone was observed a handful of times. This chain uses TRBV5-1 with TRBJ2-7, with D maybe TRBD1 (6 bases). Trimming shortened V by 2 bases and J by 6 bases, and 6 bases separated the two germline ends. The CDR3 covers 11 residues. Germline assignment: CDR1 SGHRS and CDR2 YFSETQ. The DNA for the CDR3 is TGCGCCAGCAGCTTCAGGGGCGAGCAGTACTTC. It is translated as CASSFRGEQYF.

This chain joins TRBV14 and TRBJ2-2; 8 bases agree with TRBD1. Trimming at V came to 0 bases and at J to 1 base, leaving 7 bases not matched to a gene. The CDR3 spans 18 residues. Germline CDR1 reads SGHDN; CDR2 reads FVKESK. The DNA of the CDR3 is TGTGCCAGCAGCCAAGACAGGGGGCTTTTGAAGAACACCGGGGAGCTGTTTTTT. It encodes CASSQDRGLLKNTGELFF. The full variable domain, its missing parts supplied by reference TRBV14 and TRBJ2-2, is EAGVTQFPSHSVIEKGQTVTLRCDPISGHDNLYWYRRVMGKEIKFLLHFVKESKQDESGMPNNRFLAERTGGTYSTLKVQPAELEDSGVYFCASSQDRGLLKNTGELFFGEGSRLTVL.

The CDR3 spells CASSLTQGRGHTEAFF. The CDR3 coding sequence is TGTGCCAGCAGCTTAACGCAGGGACGGGGCCACACTGAAGCTTTCTTT. This chain joins TRBV7-9 and TRBJ1-1; tentatively, D is TRBD1 (5 bases). With 2 bases removed from V and 3 bases from J, the gap between germline ends came to 16 bases. The CDR3 runs 16 residues. From germline, CDR1 is SEHNR and CDR2 FQNEAQ (reference sequence).

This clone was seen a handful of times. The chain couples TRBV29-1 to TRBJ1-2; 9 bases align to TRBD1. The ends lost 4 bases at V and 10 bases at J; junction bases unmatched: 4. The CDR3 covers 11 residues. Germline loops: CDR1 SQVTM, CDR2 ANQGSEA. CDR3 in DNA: TGCAGCGTTGTAAGGACAGGGGACTACACCTTC. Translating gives CSVVRTGDYTF.

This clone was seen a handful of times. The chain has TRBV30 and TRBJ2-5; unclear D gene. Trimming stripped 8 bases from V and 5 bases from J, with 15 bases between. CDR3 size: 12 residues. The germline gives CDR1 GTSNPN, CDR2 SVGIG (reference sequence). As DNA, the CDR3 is TGTGCCGGCCTATGGTCCAGGGAGACCCAGTACTTC. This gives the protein CAGLWSRETQYF.

The CDR3 spells CASSRSHEQFF. The CDR3 DNA follows: TGTGCCAGCAGCCGCTCGCATGAGCAGTTCTTC. This chain links TRBV7-9 with TRBJ2-1; D ambiguous. Germline V gene data show CDR1 as SEHNR and CDR2 as FQNEAQ (reference sequence). The length of the CDR3 is 11 residues. Trimming took off 5 bases at V and 8 bases at J, with 7 bases between the two ends.

CDR3: CASSHRGTMPGELFF. DNA of the CDR3: TGTGCCAGCAGCCACAGGGGGACGATGCCCGGGGAGCTGTTTTTT. The chain links TRBV14 to TRBJ2-2, with 7 nucleotides matching TRBD1. Germline lookup yields CDR1 SGHDN and CDR2 FVKESK. V was clipped by 3 bases and J by 6 bases; unmatched bases: 7. There are 15 residues in the CDR3.

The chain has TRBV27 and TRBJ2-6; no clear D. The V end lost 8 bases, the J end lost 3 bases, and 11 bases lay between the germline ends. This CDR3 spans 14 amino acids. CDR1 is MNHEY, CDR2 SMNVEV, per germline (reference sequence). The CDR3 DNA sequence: TGTGCCAGCCTCCCCCGCTATGGGGCCAACGTCCTGACTTTC. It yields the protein CASLPRYGANVLTF.

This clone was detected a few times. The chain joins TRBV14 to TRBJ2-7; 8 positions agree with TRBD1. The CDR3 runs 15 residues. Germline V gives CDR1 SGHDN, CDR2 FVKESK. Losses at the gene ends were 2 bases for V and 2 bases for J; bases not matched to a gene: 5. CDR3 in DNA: TGTGCCAGCAGCCAACAGGGGGCTAGGCCCTACGAGCAGTACTTC. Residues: CASSQQGARPYEQYF.

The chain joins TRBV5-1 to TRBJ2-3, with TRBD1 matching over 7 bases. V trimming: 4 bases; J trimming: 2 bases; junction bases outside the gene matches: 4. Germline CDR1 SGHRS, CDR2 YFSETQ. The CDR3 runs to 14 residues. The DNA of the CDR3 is TGCGCCAGCAGCGAGACAGGGTACACAGATACGCAGTATTTT. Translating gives CASSETGYTDTQYF.

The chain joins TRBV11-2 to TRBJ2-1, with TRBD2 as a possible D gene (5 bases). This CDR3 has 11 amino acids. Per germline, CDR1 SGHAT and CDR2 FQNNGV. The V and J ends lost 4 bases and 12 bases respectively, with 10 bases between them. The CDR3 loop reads CASSSTRRQFF. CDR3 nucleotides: TGTGCCAGCAGCTCAACTAGACGGCAGTTCTTC.

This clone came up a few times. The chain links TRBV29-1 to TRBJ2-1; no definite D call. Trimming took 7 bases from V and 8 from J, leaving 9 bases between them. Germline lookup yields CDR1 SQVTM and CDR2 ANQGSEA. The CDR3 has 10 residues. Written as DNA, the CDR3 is TGCAGCGCATTAGCACATGAGCAGTTCTTC. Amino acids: CSALAHEQFF.

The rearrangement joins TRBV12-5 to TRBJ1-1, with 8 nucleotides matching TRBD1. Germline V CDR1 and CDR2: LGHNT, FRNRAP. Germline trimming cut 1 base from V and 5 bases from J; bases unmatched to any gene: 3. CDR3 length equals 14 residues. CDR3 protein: CASGLGQGTTEAFF. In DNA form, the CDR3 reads TGTGCTAGTGGTTTGGGACAGGGGACGACTGAAGCTTTCTTT.

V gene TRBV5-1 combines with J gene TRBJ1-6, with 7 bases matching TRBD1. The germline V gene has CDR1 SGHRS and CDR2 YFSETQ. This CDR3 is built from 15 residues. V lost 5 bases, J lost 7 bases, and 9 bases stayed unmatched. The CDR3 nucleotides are TGCGCCAGCAGATCTTCACAGGGGCGAAATTCACCCCTCCACTTT. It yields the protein CASRSSQGRNSPLHF.

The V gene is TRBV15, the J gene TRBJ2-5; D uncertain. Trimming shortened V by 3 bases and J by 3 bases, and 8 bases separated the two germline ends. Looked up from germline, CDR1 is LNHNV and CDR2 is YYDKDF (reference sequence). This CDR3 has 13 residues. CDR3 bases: TGTGCCACCAGCAGTAACACCGAAGAGACCCAGTACTTC. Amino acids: CATSSNTEETQYF.

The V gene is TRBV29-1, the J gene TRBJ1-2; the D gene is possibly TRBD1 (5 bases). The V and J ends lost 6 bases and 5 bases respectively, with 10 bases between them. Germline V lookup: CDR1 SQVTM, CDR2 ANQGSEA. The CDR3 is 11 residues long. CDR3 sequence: CSVVQVYGYTF. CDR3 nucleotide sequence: TGCAGCGTCGTACAGGTGTATGGCTACACCTTC.

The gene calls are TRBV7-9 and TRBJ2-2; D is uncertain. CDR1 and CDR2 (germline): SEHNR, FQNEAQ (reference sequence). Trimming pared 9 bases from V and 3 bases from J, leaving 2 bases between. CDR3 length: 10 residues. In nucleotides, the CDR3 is TGTGCCAGTGACACCGGGGAGCTGTTTTTT. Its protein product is CASDTGELFF.